This T cell receptor (beta chain) appears in the sequencing data of a study of CD8+CD57+ T cells in acquired aplastic anemia. Turning to the study itself: Recorded DNA amounts for sorted CD4+ and CD8+ cells had an average of roughly 3.4 ug. General study points: Patients shared about 30 CD8+ CDR3 sequences with controls.

This clonotype has just a few counts. What it binds is unknown. TCR beta VDJ combinations and CDR3 sequences were profiled from genomic DNA. TCRdb independently ran MiXCR on the reads; one entry per CDR3 protein. The table shows some 160,000 distinct CDR3 sequences, with about 50% occurring only once. The sequenced patients had an expansion of CD8+CD57+ cells seen by flow cytometry. Everyone among the patients had severe acquired aplastic anemia. Sequencing used sorted CD4+, CD8+, or CD8+CD57+ T cells (not recorded which) from PBMCs. The TCR originated in a human donor with aplastic anemia.

The CDR3 nucleotides are TGCAGCGTCGCCCAAGTGAACACTGAAGCTTTCTTT. It encodes CSVAQVNTEAFF. This sequence joins TRBV29-1 and TRBJ1-1; no clear D. This CDR3 has 12 residues. Between the trimmed V and J ends, which lost 6 bases and 0 bases, there was a span of 8 bases. The germline V gene encodes CDR1 SQVTM and CDR2 ANQGSEA.